Reported below is one T cell receptor beta chain. TCRdb redid the calling of the 5' RACE reads with MiXCR, one entry per CDR3 protein. This sample has nearly 250,000 distinct CDR3 sequences, with 30% to 40% found just once. This specimen belongs to a study of CD8 T cells in ankylosing spondylitis. CDR1 SGHDT and CDR2 YYEEEE come from the germline V gene. Trimming cost V 1 base and J 5 bases, with 6 bases left between them. This CDR3 has 12 residues. The chain links TRBV5-6 to TRBJ1-2; no definite D call. The sequenced sample consisted of blood, either unsorted or a sorted T cell fraction (not recorded which). The origin of this receptor is a male donor with ankylosing spondylitis or in good health (not recorded which). The CDR3 DNA is TGTGCCAGCAGCTTGTTCGGGTATGGCTACACCTTC. This translates into CASSLFGYGYTF.